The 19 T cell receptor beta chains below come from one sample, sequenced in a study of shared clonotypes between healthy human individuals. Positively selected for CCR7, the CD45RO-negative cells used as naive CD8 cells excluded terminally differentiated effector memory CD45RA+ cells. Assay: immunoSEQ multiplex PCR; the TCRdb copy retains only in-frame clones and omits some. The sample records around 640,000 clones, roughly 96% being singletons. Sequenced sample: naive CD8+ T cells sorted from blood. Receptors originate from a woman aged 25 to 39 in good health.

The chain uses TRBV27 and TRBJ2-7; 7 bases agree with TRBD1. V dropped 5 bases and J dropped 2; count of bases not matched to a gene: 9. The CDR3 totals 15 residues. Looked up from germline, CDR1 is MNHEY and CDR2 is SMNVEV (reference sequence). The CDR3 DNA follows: TGTGCCAGCAGTCCGCGACAGGGAAGTCCCTACGAGCAGTACTTC. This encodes CASSPRQGSPYEQYF.

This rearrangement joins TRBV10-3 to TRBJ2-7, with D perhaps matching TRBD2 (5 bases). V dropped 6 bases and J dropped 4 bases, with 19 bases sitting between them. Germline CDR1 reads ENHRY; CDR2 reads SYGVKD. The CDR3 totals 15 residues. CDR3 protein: CAIRRTLEVGYEQYF. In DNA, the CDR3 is TGTGCCATCAGACGGACTCTTGAGGTCGGGTACGAGCAGTACTTC.

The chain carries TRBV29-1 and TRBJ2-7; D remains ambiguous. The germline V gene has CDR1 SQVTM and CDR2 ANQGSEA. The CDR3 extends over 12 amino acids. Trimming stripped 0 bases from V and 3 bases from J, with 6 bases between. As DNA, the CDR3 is TGCAGCGTTGAAGACGCCGGCTACGAGCAGTACTTC. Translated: CSVEDAGYEQYF.

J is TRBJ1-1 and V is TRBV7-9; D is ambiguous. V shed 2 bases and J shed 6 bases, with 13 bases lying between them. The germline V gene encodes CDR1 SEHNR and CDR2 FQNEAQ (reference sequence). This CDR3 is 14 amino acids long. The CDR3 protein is CASSLPPRVPEAFF. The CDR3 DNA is TGTGCCAGCAGCTTACCGCCCCGAGTCCCTGAAGCTTTCTTT.

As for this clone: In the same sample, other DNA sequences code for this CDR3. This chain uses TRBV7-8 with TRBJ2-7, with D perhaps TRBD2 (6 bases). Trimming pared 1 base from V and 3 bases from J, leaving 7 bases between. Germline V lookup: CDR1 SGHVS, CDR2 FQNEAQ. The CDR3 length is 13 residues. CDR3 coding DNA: TGTGCCAGCAGCTTAGGTAGCGGCTACGAGCAGTACTTC. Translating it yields CASSLGSGYEQYF.

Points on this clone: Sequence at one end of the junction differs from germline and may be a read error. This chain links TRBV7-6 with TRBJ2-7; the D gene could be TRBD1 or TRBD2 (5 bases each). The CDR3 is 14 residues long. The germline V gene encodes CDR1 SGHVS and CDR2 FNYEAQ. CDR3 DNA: TGTGCCAGCAGCCTAGCTTCCGGGGCGAACGAGCAGTACTTC. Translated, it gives CASSLASGANEQYF.

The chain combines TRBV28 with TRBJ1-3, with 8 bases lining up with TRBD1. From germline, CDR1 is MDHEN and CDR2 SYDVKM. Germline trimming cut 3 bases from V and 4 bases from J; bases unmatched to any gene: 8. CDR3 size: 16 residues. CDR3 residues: CASSLTGENHGNTIYF. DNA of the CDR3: TGTGCCAGCAGTTTGACAGGGGAAAACCACGGAAACACCATATATTTT.

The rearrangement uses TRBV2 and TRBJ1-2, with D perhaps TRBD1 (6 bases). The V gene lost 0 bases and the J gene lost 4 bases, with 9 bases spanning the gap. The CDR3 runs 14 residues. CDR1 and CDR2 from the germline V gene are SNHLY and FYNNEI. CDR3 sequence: CASSEALGGYGYTF. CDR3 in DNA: TGTGCCAGCAGTGAAGCGCTAGGGGGCTATGGCTACACCTTC. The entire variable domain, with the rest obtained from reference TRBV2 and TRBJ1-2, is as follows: EPEVTQTPSHQVTQMGQEVILRCVPISNHLYFYWYRQILGQKVEFLVSFYNNEISEKSEIFDDQFSVERPDGSNFTLKIRSTKLEDSAMYFCASSEALGGYGYTFGSGTRLTVV.

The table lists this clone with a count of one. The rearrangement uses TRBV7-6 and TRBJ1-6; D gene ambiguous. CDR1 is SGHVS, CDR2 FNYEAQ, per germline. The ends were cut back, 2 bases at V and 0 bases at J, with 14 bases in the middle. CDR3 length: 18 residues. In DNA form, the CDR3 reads TGTGCCAGCAGCTTACATGACACCGCTAGCTCCTATAATTCACCCCTCCACTTT. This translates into CASSLHDTASSYNSPLHF.

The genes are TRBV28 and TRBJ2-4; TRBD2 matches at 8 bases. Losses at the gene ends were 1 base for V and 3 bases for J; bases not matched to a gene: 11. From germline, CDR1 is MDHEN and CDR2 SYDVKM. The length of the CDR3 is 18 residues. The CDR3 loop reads CASSLFPGGPEVKNIQYF. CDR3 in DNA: TGTGCCAGCAGTTTATTCCCGGGAGGGCCTGAAGTCAAAAACATTCAGTACTTC.

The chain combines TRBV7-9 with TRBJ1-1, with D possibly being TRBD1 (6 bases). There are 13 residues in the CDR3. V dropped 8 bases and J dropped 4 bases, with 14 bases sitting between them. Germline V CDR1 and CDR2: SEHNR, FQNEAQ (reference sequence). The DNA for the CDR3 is TGTGCCAGCCTAAGGGGGGAGACCACTGAAGCTTTCTTT. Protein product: CASLRGETTEAFF.

The CDR3, as DNA: TGTGCCAGCAGCGGGCTAGCGGCTGGGAATGAGCAGTTCTTC. It translates to CASSGLAAGNEQFF. The rearrangement joins TRBV9 to TRBJ2-1; 7 nucleotides align to TRBD2. This CDR3 is built from 14 residues. Germline V lookup: CDR1 SGDLS, CDR2 YYNGEE. J lost 7 bases, V lost 3 bases, and 7 bases had no gene match.

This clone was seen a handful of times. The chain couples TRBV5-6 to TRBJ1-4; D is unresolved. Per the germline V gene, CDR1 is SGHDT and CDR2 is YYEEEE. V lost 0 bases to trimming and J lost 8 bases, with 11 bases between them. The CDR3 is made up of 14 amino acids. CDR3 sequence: CASSLDVTREKLFF. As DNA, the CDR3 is TGTGCCAGCAGCTTGGACGTTACGCGGGAAAAACTGTTTTTT.

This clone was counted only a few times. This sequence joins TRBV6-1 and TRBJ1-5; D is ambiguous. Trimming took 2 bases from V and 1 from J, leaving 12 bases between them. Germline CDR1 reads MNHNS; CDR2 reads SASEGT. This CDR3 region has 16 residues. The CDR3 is CASSEFFGMSNQPQHF. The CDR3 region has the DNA TGTGCCAGCAGTGAATTTTTCGGTATGAGCAATCAGCCCCAGCATTTT.

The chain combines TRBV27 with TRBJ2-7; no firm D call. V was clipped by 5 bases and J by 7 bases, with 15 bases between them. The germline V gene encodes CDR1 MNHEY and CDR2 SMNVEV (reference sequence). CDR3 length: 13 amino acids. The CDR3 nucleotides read TGTGCCAGCAGTATGGGGTCGGCGAGGGAGCAGTACTTC. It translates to CASSMGSAREQYF.

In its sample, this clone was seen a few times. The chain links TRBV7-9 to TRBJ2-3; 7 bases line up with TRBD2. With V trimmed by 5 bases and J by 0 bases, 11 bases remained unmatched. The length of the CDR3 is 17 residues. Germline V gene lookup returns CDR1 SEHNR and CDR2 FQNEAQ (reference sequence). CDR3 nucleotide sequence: TGTGCCAGCAGCCCGCTGTTGGGCGGGAGTAGCACAGATACGCAGTATTTT. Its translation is CASSPLLGGSSTDTQYF.

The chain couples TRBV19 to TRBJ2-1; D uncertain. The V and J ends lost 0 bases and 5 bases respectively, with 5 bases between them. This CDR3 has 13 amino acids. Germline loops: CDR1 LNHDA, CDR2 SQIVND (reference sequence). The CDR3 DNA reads TGTGCCAGTAGTATAGATACTAACAATGAGCAGTTCTTC. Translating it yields CASSIDTNNEQFF.

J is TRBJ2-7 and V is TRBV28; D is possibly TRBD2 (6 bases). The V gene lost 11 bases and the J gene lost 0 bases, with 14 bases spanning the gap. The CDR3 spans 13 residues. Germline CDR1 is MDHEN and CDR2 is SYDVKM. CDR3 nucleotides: TGTGCCGCCGGGGCGGGGTCCTCCTACGAGCAGTACTTC. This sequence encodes CAAGAGSSYEQYF. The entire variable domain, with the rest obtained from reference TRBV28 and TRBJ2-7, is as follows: DVKVTQSSRYLVKRTGEKVFLECVQDMDHENMFWYRQDPGLGLRLIYFSYDVKMKEKGDIPEGYSVSREKKERFSLILESASTNQTSMYLCAAGAGSSYEQYFGPGTRLTVT.

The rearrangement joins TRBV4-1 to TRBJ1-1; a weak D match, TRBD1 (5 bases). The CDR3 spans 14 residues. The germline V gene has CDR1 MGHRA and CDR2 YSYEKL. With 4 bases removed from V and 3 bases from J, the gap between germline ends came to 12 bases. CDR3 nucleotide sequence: TGCGCCAGCAGCCCCCCGGGGCAGTACACTGAAGCTTTCTTT. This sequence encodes CASSPPGQYTEAFF.